This paragraph covers one TCR beta chain sequence. Its specificity is not known. This sample stems from a study of cytomegalovirus exposure and HLA in healthy donors. Study observations and caveats: As was reported, the HLA-A and HLA-B alleles of most subjects were accurately predicted from TCR beta sequences. Some segments of the V type, notably TRBV6-2 and TRBV6-3, were excluded as indistinguishable. Most TCR beta V segments were productive about 87% or about 30% of the time in an earlier analysis. The Asian-associated ancestry cluster reportedly had fewer N-insertions than the approximately 670-donor mean in a later analysis.

The V and J ends lost 5 bases and 7 bases, in that order; junction bases with no gene match: 11. The CDR3 has 15 amino acids. From germline, CDR1 is MDHEN and CDR2 SYDVKM. It was with 60 Vbeta and 13 Jbeta primers that the PCR ran. The table came from immunoSEQ multiplex PCR; TCRdb's copy has only in-frame clones and leaves some out. The sample records 100,000 to 150,000 clones, 65% to 85% being singletons. The receptor was derived from a woman aged 40 to 49 in good health and CMV-seronegative. The chain uses TRBV28 and TRBJ2-5, with 9 bases matching TRBD2. The material sequenced was PBMCs. DNA for the CDR3: TGTGCCAGCAGTCCCTGGACTAGCGTAAGGGTGACCCAGTACTTC. Its translation is CASSPWTSVRVTQYF.